This T cell receptor (beta chain) is from a study of blood T cell repertoires in COVID-19. Study overall: PBMCs, B-cell-depleted T cells, or T cells were the source of the cDNA or gDNA that made up the material.

CDR1 is LNHDA, CDR2 SQIVND, per germline (reference sequence). V gave up 3 bases and J gave up 1 base; unmatched junction bases: 6. This CDR3 is built from 16 residues. Original handling: Quantification of nucleated cells was approximated via reference gene primer amplification. The assay was immunoSEQ multiplex PCR, and TCRdb's table has in-frame clones only and misses some. V and J calls and clone size follow that table, whereas D and trimming were derived from the DNA. This sample carries tens of thousands of clones, approximately 83% of them seen once, and the ten largest clones take approximately 3.9%.

The receptor's source is a man aged 55-75 years with acute or convalescent COVID-19. This rearrangement joins TRBV19 to TRBJ1-1, with 9 bases fitting TRBD1. The sample was peripheral blood. The CDR3 bases are TGTGCCAGTAGTATGATGACAGGGGGGGCGAACACTGAAGCTTTCTTT. It codes for CASSMMTGGANTEAFF.